Reported below is one T cell receptor (beta chain). Its antigen remains unknown. Researchers divided each subset's genomic DNA evenly across several immunoSEQ plates. Produced via immunoSEQ multiplex PCR; TCRdb's table is partial and in-frame only. The data show about 2.2 million clones, around 93% seen once. This record belongs to a study of shared clonotypes between healthy human individuals. Naive CD8 cells, CD45RO-negative and positively selected for CCR7, excluded terminally differentiated effector memory CD45RA+ cells. Study donors comprised healthy, HIV-negative adults devoid of recent acute infection or vaccination. Whole-study results and caveats: Naive subsets generally had larger estimated richness than memory subsets. Genetic and exposure-history diversity was limited by the few donors.

There are 15 residues in the CDR3. V shed 3 bases and J shed 3 bases, with 15 bases lying between them. Per germline, CDR1 SNHLY and CDR2 FYNNEI. Sequencing was performed on naive CD8+ T cells from PBMCs. The chain combines TRBV2 with TRBJ2-7; weak D call: TRBD1 (5 bases). The TCR was taken from a man younger than 35 in good health. Some clones in this sample may be carry-over from other donors' samples. DNA of the CDR3: TGTGCCAGCAGTGAGGGGCAGAAAATGATCTACGAGCAGTACTTC. Protein sequence: CASSEGQKMIYEQYF.